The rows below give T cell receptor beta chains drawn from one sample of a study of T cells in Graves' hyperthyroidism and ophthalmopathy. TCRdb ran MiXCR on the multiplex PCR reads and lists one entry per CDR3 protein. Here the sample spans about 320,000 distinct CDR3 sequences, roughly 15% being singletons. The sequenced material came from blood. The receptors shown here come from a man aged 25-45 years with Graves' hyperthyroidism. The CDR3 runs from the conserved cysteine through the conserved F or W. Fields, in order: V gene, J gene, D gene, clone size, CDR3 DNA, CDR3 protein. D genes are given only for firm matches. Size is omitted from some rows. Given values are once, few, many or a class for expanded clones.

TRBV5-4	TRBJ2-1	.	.	TGTGCCAGCAGCTTTTACGACCGCAGAGAAAGGATACAGTTCTTC	CASSFYDRRERIQFF
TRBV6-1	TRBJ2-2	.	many	TGTGCCAGCAGTGAAGCTCGGACTACCGACTTGGCCGGGGAGCTGTTTTTT	CASSEARTTDLAGELFF
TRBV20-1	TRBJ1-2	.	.	TGCAGTGCTAGAGATCCGGCAAGCCCCTATGGCTACACCTTC	CSARDPASPYGYTF
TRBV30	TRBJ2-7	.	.	TGTGCCTGGAGTGTCGGGCTAGGGGCCTACGAGCAGTACTTC	CAWSVGLGAYEQYF
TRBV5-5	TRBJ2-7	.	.	TGTGCCAGCAGCTTGGCCTGGGACATATCCTACGAGCAGTACTTC	CASSLAWDISYEQYF
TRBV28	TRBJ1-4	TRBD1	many	TGTGCCAGCAGTTTCGGGACAGAGCGAAAACTGTTTTTT	CASSFGTERKLFF
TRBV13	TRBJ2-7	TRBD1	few	TGTGCCAGCAGCGTCCGGGGACAGGGGCTGTACGAGCAGTACTTC	CASSVRGQGLYEQYF
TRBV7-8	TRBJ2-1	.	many	TGTGCCAGCAGCTTAGTAAGACACCTCTACAATGAGCAGTTCTTC	CASSLVRHLYNEQFF
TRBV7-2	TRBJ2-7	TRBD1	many	TGTGCCAGCAGCACAGACAGGGTCAACGAGCAGTACTTC	CASSTDRVNEQYF
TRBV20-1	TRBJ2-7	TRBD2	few	TGCAGTGCTAAAGGACTAGCGGGAGGGTACGAGCAGTACTTC	CSAKGLAGGYEQYF
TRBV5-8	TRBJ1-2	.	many	TGTGCCAGCAGCGGGGGAAGGAACTATGGCTACACCTTC	CASSGGRNYGYTF
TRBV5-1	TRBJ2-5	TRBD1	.	TGCGCCAGCAGCTTGGCCTTGATGGGACAGGGTCACCAAGAGACCCAGTACTTC	CASSLALMGQGHQETQYF
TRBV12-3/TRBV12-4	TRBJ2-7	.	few	TGTGCCAGCAGCCCCTCGGGCAGCTCCTACGAGCGGTACTTC	CASSPSGSSYERYF
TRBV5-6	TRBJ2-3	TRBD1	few	TGTGCCAGCAGCCCGGCGGGACAGGGTTCAGATACGCAGTATTTT	CASSPAGQGSDTQYF
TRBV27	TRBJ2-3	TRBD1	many	TGTGCCAGCAGTTTGACAGGGATAGGGACGCAGTATTTT	CASSLTGIGTQYF
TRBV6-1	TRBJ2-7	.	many	TGTGCCAGCAGTCTACCCGGGACACGTTACGAGCAGTACTTC	CASSLPGTRYEQYF
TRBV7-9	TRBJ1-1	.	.	TGTGCCGGCAGCCCCAGAAGGACTGAAGCTTTCTTT	CAGSPRRTEAFF
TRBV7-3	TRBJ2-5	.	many	TGTGCCAGCAGCCCCGGGGACGGGGAGACCCAGTACTTC	CASSPGDGETQYF